These T cell receptor beta chains were read from a single sample in a study of shared clonotypes between healthy human individuals. TCRdb's table, derived via immunoSEQ multiplex PCR, lists solely in-frame clones and lacks some. The table has some 1,100,000 clones, approximately 80% seen once; the top ten hold 0.5% to 0.6%. The sequenced sample consisted of memory CD4+ T cells from PBMCs. Receptor source: a young man in good health. Some clones in this sample may be carry-over from other donors' samples. Both conserved end residues are part of each CDR3. D genes are given only for firm matches. Clone sizes are given selectively: once, few, many, or a class where the clone is expanded.

-	TRBV5-8	-	TRBJ1-2	TGTGCCAGCAGCTTGGGTGGTGTATATGGCTACACCTTC	CASSLGGVYGYTF
-	TRBV11-1	-	TRBJ2-3	TGTGCCAGCAGCTTAACCCGCACAGATACGCAGTATTTT	CASSLTRTDTQYF
-	TRBV6-6	-	TRBJ1-3	TGTGCCAGCCGGGGGAGGTCCTCTGGAAACACCATATATTTT	CASRGRSSGNTIYF
few	TRBV14	-	TRBJ2-5	TGTGCCAGCAGCGCGGGGACTCCGGGGGAGACCCAGTACTTC	CASSAGTPGETQYF
-	TRBV4-2	-	TRBJ2-7	TGTGCCAGCAGCCTCCAAGTTTCCGGATCCTACGAGCAGTACTTC	CASSLQVSGSYEQYF
-	TRBV2	-	TRBJ2-5	TGTGCCAGCACTCCAGGAGACCAAGAGACCCAGTACTTC	CASTPGDQETQYF
-	TRBV4-2	-	TRBJ2-3	TGTGCCAGCAGCCAATTTGTCATCGGGCCTCGAAAAAACACAGATACGCAGTATTTT	CASSQFVIGPRKNTDTQYF
-	TRBV7-3	-	TRBJ2-2	TGTGCCAGCAGCTCCATGGGTCCCGGGGAGCTGTTTTTT	CASSSMGPGELFF
few	TRBV2	TRBD2	TRBJ2-7	TGTGCCAGCACCCCGGAGACTAGCGGCCCCTACGAGCAGTACTTC	CASTPETSGPYEQYF
once	TRBV7-3	TRBD1	TRBJ1-1	TGTGCCAGCAGCTTAAAAGGGGGACAGGGGGCCCGAAACACTGAAGCTTTCTTT	CASSLKGGQGARNTEAFF
-	TRBV5-6	TRBD1	TRBJ2-7	TGTGCCAGCAGCCCCGGGACAGGGGAGCTCTACGAGCAGTACTTC	CASSPGTGELYEQYF
-	TRBV28	TRBD1	TRBJ1-1	TGTGCCAGCAGTTTCCTACCGGGACAGGGGATCCCTGAAGCTTTCTTT	CASSFLPGQGIPEAFF
-	TRBV19	TRBD1	TRBJ2-7	TGTGCCAGTAGTGATCGACAGGGGGGGAGAGAGCAGTACTTC	CASSDRQGGREQYF
-	TRBV4-1	TRBD1	TRBJ2-3	TGCGCCAGCAGCCAGGGACAGGGGAATTACGATACGCAGTATTTT	CASSQGQGNYDTQYF
-	TRBV5-1	-	TRBJ2-1	TGCGCCAGCAGCCGCGGGACAAGCTCCTACAATGAGCAGTTCTTC	CASSRGTSSYNEQFF
few	TRBV11-2	-	TRBJ2-5	TGTGCCAGCAGCCCCAGATTGGGCCAGGGAGGTTTTGGACTCGAGACCCAGTACTTC	CASSPRLGQGGFGLETQYF
-	TRBV15	-	TRBJ2-7	TGTGCCACCAGCAGAGATCTCAGACAGGGAGGCGAGCAGTACTTC	CATSRDLRQGGEQYF
-	TRBV6-5	TRBD1	TRBJ1-2	TGTGCCAGCTCTTCCGACAGGGAAACTCCCAAGGACTACACCTTC	CASSSDRETPKDYTF
once	TRBV9	-	TRBJ2-1	TGTGCCAGCAGCTCCCGAGGCAGCTACAATGAGCAGTTCTTC	CASSSRGSYNEQFF
-	TRBV30	TRBD2	TRBJ2-2	TGTGCCTGGAGTGTACCCCTAGCGGGAATGAACACCGGGGAGCTGTTTTTT	CAWSVPLAGMNTGELFF
-	TRBV27	TRBD1	TRBJ1-2	TGTGCCAGCAGCTCCGACAGGGTGGGTGGCTACACCTTC	CASSSDRVGGYTF
-	TRBV2	TRBD1	TRBJ2-2	TGTGCCAGCGCCCAGGGGGCGACCGGGGAGCTGTTTTTT	CASAQGATGELFF